The 5 T cell receptor beta chains below come from one sample, sequenced in a study of blood T cell repertoires in COVID-19. Here immunoSEQ multiplex PCR was the method, and the copy in TCRdb shows in-frame clones only, minus some. The table has 250,000 or so clones, about 91% seen once. Sequenced sample: peripheral blood. These TCRs come from a woman aged 25-40 years with COVID-19, enrolled during active disease.

The chain uses TRBV6-2 or TRBV6-3 and TRBJ2-7; 8 positions agree with TRBD1. After removal of 5 bases from V and 2 bases from J, the junction contained 5 bases not matched to a gene. The CDR3 runs to 14 residues. Germline CDR1 is MNHEY and CDR2 is SVGEGT. CDR3 region: CASSRRDRPYEQYV. The CDR3 nucleotides read TGTGCCAGCAGTCGCCGGGACAGGCCCTACGAGCAGTACGTC.

The chain couples TRBV7-2 to TRBJ2-2; the D gene is possibly TRBD2 (5 bases). The CDR3 spans 15 residues. Trimming removed 5 bases at V and 4 bases at J, with 14 bases between. Germline V gene sequence: CDR1 SGHTA, CDR2 FQGNSA. This chain's CDR3 is CASSRVEGRTGELFF. The CDR3 DNA sequence: TGTGCCAGCAGCCGCGTTGAGGGTCGCACCGGGGAGCTGTTTTTT.

The chain recombines TRBV28 with TRBJ2-3, with 7 positions matching TRBD2. V was clipped by 6 bases and J by 6 bases; unmatched bases: 15. CDR1 is MDHEN and CDR2 is SYDVKM in the germline V gene. The CDR3 consists of 16 residues. In DNA, the CDR3 is TGTGCCAGCAGGGAAGGGCTAGCGGTCGGAGAGGATACGCAGTATTTT. It encodes CASREGLAVGEDTQYF.

The V call is TRBV6-2 or TRBV6-3, the J call TRBJ2-3; the match to TRBD1 covers 7 bases. The CDR3 consists of 15 residues. The trim removed 7 bases at V and 2 bases at J, leaving 9 bases unmatched. Germline V gene sequence: CDR1 MNHEY, CDR2 SVGEGT. This CDR3 is CASIPSDRITDTQYF. For the CDR3, the DNA is TGTGCCAGCATCCCCTCGGACAGGATCACAGATACGCAGTATTTT.

J is TRBJ2-7 and V is TRBV11-3; possibly TRBD1 for D (6 bases). Trimming removed 1 base at V and 6 bases at J, with 10 bases between. CDR1 SGHNT and CDR2 YENEEA come from the germline V gene. This CDR3 has 13 amino acids. The CDR3 region is CASSLVQGTEQYF. The CDR3 coding sequence is TGTGCCAGCAGCTTAGTACAGGGCACCGAGCAGTACTTC.